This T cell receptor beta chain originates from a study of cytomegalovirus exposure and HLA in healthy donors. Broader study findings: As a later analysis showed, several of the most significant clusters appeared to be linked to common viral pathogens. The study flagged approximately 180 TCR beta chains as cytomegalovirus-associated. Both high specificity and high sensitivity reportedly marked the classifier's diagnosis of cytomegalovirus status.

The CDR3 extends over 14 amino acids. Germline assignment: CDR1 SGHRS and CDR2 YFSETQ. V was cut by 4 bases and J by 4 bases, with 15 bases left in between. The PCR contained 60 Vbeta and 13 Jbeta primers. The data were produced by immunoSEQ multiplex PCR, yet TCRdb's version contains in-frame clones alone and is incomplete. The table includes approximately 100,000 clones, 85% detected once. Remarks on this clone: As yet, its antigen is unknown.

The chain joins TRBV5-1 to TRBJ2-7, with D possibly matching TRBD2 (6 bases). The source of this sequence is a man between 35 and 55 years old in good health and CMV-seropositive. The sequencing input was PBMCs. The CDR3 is CASSNSVEGYEQYF. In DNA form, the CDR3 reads TGCGCCAGCAGCAATAGCGTGGAGGGTTACGAGCAGTACTTC.